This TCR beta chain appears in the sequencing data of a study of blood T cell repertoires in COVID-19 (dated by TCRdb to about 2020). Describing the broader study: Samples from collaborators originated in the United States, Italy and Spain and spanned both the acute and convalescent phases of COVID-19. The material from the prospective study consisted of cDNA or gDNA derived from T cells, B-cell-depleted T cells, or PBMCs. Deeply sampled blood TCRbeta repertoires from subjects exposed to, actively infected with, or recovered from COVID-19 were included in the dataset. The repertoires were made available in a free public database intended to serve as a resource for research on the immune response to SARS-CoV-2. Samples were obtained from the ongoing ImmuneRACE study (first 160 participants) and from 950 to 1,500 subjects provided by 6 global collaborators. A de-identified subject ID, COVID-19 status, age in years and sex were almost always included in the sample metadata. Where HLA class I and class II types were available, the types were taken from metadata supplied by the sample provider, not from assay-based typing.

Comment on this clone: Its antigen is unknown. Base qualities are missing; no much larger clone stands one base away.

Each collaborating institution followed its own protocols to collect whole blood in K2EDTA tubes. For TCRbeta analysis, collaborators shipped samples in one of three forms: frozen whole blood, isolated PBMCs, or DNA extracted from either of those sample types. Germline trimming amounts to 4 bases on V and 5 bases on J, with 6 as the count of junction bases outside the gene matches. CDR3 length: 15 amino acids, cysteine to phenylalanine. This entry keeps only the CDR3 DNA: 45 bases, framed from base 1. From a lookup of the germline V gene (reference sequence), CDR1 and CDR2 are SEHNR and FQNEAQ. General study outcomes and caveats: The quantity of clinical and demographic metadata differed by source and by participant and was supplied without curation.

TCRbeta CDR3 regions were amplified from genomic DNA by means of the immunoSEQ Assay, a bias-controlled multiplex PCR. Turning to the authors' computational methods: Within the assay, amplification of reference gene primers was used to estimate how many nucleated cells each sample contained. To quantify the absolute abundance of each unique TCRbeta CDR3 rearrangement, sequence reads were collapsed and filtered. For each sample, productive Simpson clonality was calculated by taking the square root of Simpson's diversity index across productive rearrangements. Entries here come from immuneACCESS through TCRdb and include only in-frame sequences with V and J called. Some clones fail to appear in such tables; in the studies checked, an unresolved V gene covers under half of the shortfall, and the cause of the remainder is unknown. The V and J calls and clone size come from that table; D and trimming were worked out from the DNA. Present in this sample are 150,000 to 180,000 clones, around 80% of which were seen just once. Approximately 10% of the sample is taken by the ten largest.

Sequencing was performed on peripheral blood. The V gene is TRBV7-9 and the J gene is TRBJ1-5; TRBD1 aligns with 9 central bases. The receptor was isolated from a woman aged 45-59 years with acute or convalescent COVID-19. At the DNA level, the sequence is TGTGCCAGCAGCTCGGGACAGGGTGGATATCAGCCCCAGCATTTT. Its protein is CASSSGQGGYQPQHF.